This passage covers 20 T cell receptor beta chains from one sample sequenced in a study of T cell changes during pregnancy in multiple sclerosis. Some clones are missing from TCRdb's copy, which holds only in-frame ones; the method was immunoSEQ multiplex PCR. The repertoire holds about 98,000 clones, with under 95% as singletons. The source was peripheral blood, collected after pregnancy. The receptors shown here come from a female donor in good health, enrolled as a control in a pregnancy study.

The chain joins TRBV6-5 to TRBJ2-7; D is perhaps TRBD2 (5 bases). The length of the CDR3 is 16 residues. Germline loops: CDR1 MNHEY, CDR2 SVGAGI. Trimming pared 0 bases from V and 6 bases from J, leaving 18 bases between. The CDR3 is CASSYSMVGRLSEQYF. CDR3 DNA: TGTGCCAGCAGTTACTCGATGGTGGGGAGACTCTCCGAGCAGTACTTC.

Concerning this clone itself: The junction departs from the called germline gene at one end, perhaps through a read error. The genes are TRBV4-1 and TRBJ2-3; TRBD2 matches at 8 bases. The CDR3 spans 16 residues. Looked up from germline, CDR1 is MGHRA and CDR2 is YSYEKL. CDR3: CASSPVFQREWDTQYF. The CDR3 DNA reads as TGCGCCAGCAGCCCGGTATTCCAGCGGGAGTGGGATACACAGTATTTT.

Notes on this clone: At the DNA level, this CDR3 is encoded by other sequences in the same sample as well. V and J are TRBV6-1 and TRBJ1-2; a possible D gene is TRBD1 (6 bases). CDR3 length equals 14 residues. Germline CDR1 MNHNS, CDR2 SASEGT. The V and J ends lost 0 bases and 3 bases respectively, with 8 bases between them. The CDR3 spells CASSEAGGDYGYTF. In nucleotides, the CDR3 is TGTGCCAGCAGTGAAGCAGGGGGGGACTATGGCTACACCTTC.

The chain couples TRBV28 to TRBJ1-4; D is unclear. CDR1 and CDR2 from the germline V gene are MDHEN and SYDVKM. The CDR3 sequence is 17 residues long. The V end lost 6 bases, the J end lost 1 base, and 18 bases lay between the germline ends. For the CDR3, the DNA is TGTGCCAGCAGCCATCACATCCCCGAGGAAACTAATGAAAAACTGTTTTTT. Its translation is CASSHHIPEETNEKLFF.

J is TRBJ2-7 and V is TRBV15; 8 bases match TRBD1. The CDR3 extends over 13 amino acids. J was trimmed by 5 bases and V by 6 bases; bases with no gene match: 6. CDR1 is LNHNV and CDR2 is YYDKDF in the germline V gene (reference sequence). The CDR3 loop is CATSYGQGDEQYF. The CDR3 coding sequence is TGTGCCACCAGTTACGGACAGGGTGACGAGCAGTACTTC.

V and J are TRBV6-5 and TRBJ2-1; D is perhaps TRBD2 (7 bases). The CDR3 has 15 amino acids. Germline assignment: CDR1 MNHEY and CDR2 SVGAGI. The V end was cut by 1 base, the J end by 4 bases, with 11 bases between. CDR3 nucleotide sequence: TGTGCCAGCAGTTACTTTCGGGGGGCGTACAATGAGCAGTTCTTC. Translating gives CASSYFRGAYNEQFF.

This clone was recorded only once. The chain links TRBV11-3 to TRBJ2-2; 12 positions match TRBD2. CDR1 and CDR2 from the germline V gene are SGHNT and YENEEA. V lost 4 bases, J lost 1 base, and 7 bases stayed unmatched. The CDR3 runs to 18 residues. CDR3 amino acids: CASSSPSGGARNTGELFF. The CDR3 DNA follows: TGTGCCAGCAGCTCACCTAGCGGGGGGGCGCGGAACACCGGGGAGCTGTTTTTT.

The genes are TRBV4-1 and TRBJ1-1, with TRBD1 as a possible D gene (5 bases). The CDR3 is made up of 14 amino acids. Per germline, CDR1 MGHRA and CDR2 YSYEKL. V lost 4 bases and J 6 bases, leaving 15 bases between the germline ends. CDR3 nucleotide sequence: TGCGCCAGCAGCCTTCCACAGGTGTCCTCTGAAGCTTTCTTT. Amino acid sequence: CASSLPQVSSEAFF.

This sequence joins TRBV6-1 and TRBJ2-3, with D perhaps matching TRBD2 (6 bases). The V gene's germline CDR1 is MNHNS and CDR2 SASEGT. This CDR3 is built from 14 residues. Between the trimmed V and J ends, which lost 5 bases and 4 bases, there was a span of 13 bases. The CDR3 is CASSPKAGSDTQYF. The CDR3 DNA is TGTGCCAGCAGTCCCAAGGCGGGATCAGATACGCAGTATTTT.

The chain carries TRBV7-3 and TRBJ2-2; tentatively, D is TRBD2 (7 bases). The germline V gene encodes CDR1 SGHTA and CDR2 FQGTGA. Trimming stripped 2 bases from V and 4 bases from J, with 11 bases between. The CDR3 runs to 15 residues. The CDR3 DNA follows: TGTGCCAGCAGCTTAGGGGGGGCAGTCACCGGGGAGCTGTTTTTT. This codes for CASSLGGAVTGELFF.

The gene calls are TRBV2 and TRBJ2-3; the D gene is possibly TRBD2 (6 bases). The V gene lost 6 bases and the J gene lost 2 bases, with 9 bases spanning the gap. There are 13 residues in the CDR3. Germline loops: CDR1 SNHLY, CDR2 FYNNEI. In DNA, the CDR3 is TGTGCCAGCAGGCCGGGAGTCACAGATACGCAGTATTTT. Its protein is CASRPGVTDTQYF.

This clone has a handful of counts. This sequence joins TRBV11-2 and TRBJ1-6; D gene ambiguous. From germline, CDR1 is SGHAT and CDR2 FQNNGV. CDR3 length: 12 residues. V was shortened by 4 bases and J by 4 bases, with 2 bases between the two germline ends. The CDR3 reads CASSSYNSPLHF. DNA for the CDR3: TGTGCCAGCAGCTCTTATAATTCACCCCTCCACTTT.

CDR3 sequence (DNA): TGTGCCAGCAGCTTAGTTAGCACTAGCTCGCAGAAGACGAATGAGCAGTTCTTC. Residues: CASSLVSTSSQKTNEQFF. The rearrangement joins TRBV7-8 to TRBJ2-1, with a possible D match to TRBD2 (6 bases). Germline V gene sequence: CDR1 SGHVS, CDR2 FQNEAQ. V was clipped by 1 base and J by 7 bases, with 23 bases between them. The CDR3 covers 18 residues.

This rearrangement joins TRBV27 to TRBJ2-3; the D gene is possibly TRBD1 (5 bases). Germline V gene data show CDR1 as MNHEY and CDR2 as SMNVEV (reference sequence). The germline V and J ends were trimmed by 3 bases and 4 bases, with 17 bases remaining between them. The CDR3 sequence is 16 residues long. The CDR3 region is CASSFGVADTSDTQYF. The CDR3 nucleotides read TGTGCCAGCAGTTTCGGTGTCGCGGACACCTCAGATACGCAGTATTTT.

This chain joins TRBV10-3 and TRBJ2-3, with D maybe TRBD2 (6 bases). The germline gives CDR1 ENHRY, CDR2 SYGVKD. V lost 9 bases and J lost 2, with 15 bases in between. CDR3 size: 14 residues. In DNA form, the CDR3 reads TGTGCCATGAGGAGGGGAGGAGACACAGATACGCAGTATTTT. Protein: CAMRRGGDTDTQYF.

In this sample, this clone turned up many times. This chain links TRBV7-9 with TRBJ2-7, with D perhaps TRBD1 (5 bases). The germline V gene encodes CDR1 SEHNR and CDR2 FQNEAQ (reference sequence). The CDR3 is 13 residues long. V was cut by 6 bases and J by 2 bases, with 11 bases left in between. CDR3 sequence (DNA): TGTGCCAGCAGGGACACTCTAACCTACGAGCAGTACTTC. Translation gives CASRDTLTYEQYF.

This rearrangement joins TRBV19 to TRBJ1-5; 7 nucleotides match TRBD1. V was pared by 5 bases and J by 4 bases, with 8 bases of the junction left unmatched. The germline V gene has CDR1 LNHDA and CDR2 SQIVND (reference sequence). This CDR3 has 15 residues. CDR3 in DNA: TGTGCCAGTAGTGGGGCAGGGACAGTTAATCAGCCCCAGCATTTT. Translation gives CASSGAGTVNQPQHF.

The chain links TRBV6-1 to TRBJ1-5; 7 bases agree with TRBD1. Germline assignment: CDR1 MNHNS and CDR2 SASEGT. The CDR3 loop spans 14 amino acids. V was clipped by 0 bases and J by 7 bases; unmatched bases: 3. The CDR3 DNA reads as TGTGCCAGCAGTGAAGCAGGGGGCCAACAGCCCCAGCATTTT. As protein: CASSEAGGQQPQHF.

V is TRBV6-1 and J is TRBJ2-1; 8 positions match TRBD1. This CDR3 comprises 14 residues. The V gene's germline CDR1 is MNHNS and CDR2 SASEGT. The V gene end was trimmed by 0 bases and the J gene end by 12 bases; junction bases not matched to a gene: 7. CDR3 nucleotide sequence: TGTGCCAGCAGTGAAGCGCTTTGGGACAGGCCGCAGTTCTTC. Amino acids: CASSEALWDRPQFF.

The chain has TRBV29-1 and TRBJ2-7; TRBD1 aligns across 8 bases. The V gene end was trimmed by 4 bases and the J gene end by 6 bases; junction bases not matched to a gene: 11. The CDR3 has 14 residues. Germline V gene sequence: CDR1 SQVTM, CDR2 ANQGSEA. The DNA for the CDR3 is TGCAGCGTTGCACCGGACAGGGTTCTCTCCGAGCAGTACTTC. Translating it yields CSVAPDRVLSEQYF.